This T cell receptor (beta chain) comes out of a study of blood T cell repertoires in COVID-19. Turning to the study itself: Samples came from the United States, Italy and Spain, spanning acute and convalescent COVID-19. PBMCs, B-cell-depleted T cells, or T cells were the source of the cDNA or gDNA that made up the material.

Per germline, CDR1 MNHNS and CDR2 SASEGT. This CDR3 is 13 amino acids long. Trimming removed 3 bases from V and 4 bases from J, with 7 bases in between. How the authors handled the data: Reference gene primer amplification in the assay estimated nucleated cell counts. The data were produced by immunoSEQ multiplex PCR, yet TCRdb's version contains in-frame clones alone and is incomplete. The DNA gave D and trimming, while V, J and clone size come from that table. The sample has roughly 200,000 clones, 85% seen once; the top ten hold roughly 7.7%. The clonotype originates from a woman aged 55 to 70 with acute or convalescent COVID-19. The sample taken for sequencing was peripheral blood. The rearrangement links TRBV6-1 to TRBJ1-3, with a tentative D call TRBD1 (6 bases). DNA for the CDR3: TGTGCCAGCAGTGACGGACAGGGAAACACCATATATTTT. Translation gives CASSDGQGNTIYF.